This TCR beta chain was sequenced in a study of regulatory T cells. The CDR3 consists of 16 residues. J was trimmed by 9 bases and V by 5 bases; bases with no gene match: 16. The germline CDR1 and CDR2 sequences are GTSNPN and SVGIG (reference sequence). The primer mix had 52 TRBV and 13 TRBJ primers. TCRdb keeps only in-frame clones here, not all; method: immunoSEQ multiplex PCR. Of tens of thousands of clones in the sample, approximately 91% were seen once. Remarks on this clone: Its specificity is not known.

Study-level results: In CD3G-deficient patients, conventional CD4+ T cells were enriched for hydrophobic CDR3 residues at positions 6 and 7.

The chain is built from TRBV30 and TRBJ2-1, with 10 bases that match TRBD2. Sequenced sample: conventional CD4+ T cells sorted from blood. The TCR comes from a person aged 18 to 30 with CD3G deficiency. In nucleotides, the CDR3 is TGTGCCTGGGGTGACTCTAGCGGGAGAGGGGTGAGTGAGCAGTTCTTC. It translates to CAWGDSSGRGVSEQFF.